The T cell receptor beta chain under discussion was sequenced for a study of PD-1 and CTLA-4 blockade in melanoma. V was clipped by 3 bases and J by 8 bases; unmatched bases: 10. Germline-derived CDR1 and CDR2 are MGHRA and YSYEKL. This CDR3 region has 16 residues. Sequencing used immunoSEQ multiplex PCR; TCRdb keeps in-frame clones, though not all of them. The data contain tens of thousands of clones, around 90% of them singletons. This clonotype originated in a human donor with melanoma. V gene TRBV4-1 combines with J gene TRBJ2-1, with 10 bases matching TRBD2. Specimen: CD8+ T cells from peripheral blood, collected from a patient given anti-PD-1 treatment. Here the CDR3 reads CASSHLTGTSVHEQFF. The CDR3, as DNA: TGCGCCAGCAGCCATCTCACCGGGACTAGCGTTCATGAGCAGTTCTTC.